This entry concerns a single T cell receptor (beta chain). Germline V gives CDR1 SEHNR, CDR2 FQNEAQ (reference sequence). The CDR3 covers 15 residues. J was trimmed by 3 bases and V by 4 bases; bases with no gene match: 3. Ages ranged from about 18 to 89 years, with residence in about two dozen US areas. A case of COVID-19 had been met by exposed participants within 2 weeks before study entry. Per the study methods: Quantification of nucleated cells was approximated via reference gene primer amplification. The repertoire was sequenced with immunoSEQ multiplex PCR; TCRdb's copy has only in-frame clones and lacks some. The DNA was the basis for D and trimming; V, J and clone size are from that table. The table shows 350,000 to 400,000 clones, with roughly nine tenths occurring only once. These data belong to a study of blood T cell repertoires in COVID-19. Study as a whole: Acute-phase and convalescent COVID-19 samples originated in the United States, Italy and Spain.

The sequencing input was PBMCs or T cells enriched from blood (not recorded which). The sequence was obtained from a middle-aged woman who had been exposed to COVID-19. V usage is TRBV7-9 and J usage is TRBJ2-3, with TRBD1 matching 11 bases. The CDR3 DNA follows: TGTGCCAGCAGCTCGGACAGGGGGCTAACAGATACGCAGTATTTT. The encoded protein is CASSSDRGLTDTQYF.